This TCR beta chain comes out of a study of T cell repertoires in ileal Crohn's disease. Study summary: M6 samples are neoterminal ileum biopsies from postoperative colonoscopy.

Each sample's TCRB immunosequencing used around 470 nanograms of biopsy DNA. Assay used: immunoSEQ multiplex PCR; TCRdb lists only in-frame clones, some missing. In the table there are about 12,000 clones, approximately 85% of which are singletons. Time point of the sample: neoterminal ileum biopsy at postoperative endoscopy, about 6 months after surgery. Sample: ileal tissue. The sequence came from an adult with Crohn's disease.

CDR3 sequence (DNA): TGTGCCAGCTCACCATTCTTGAGCGGGAGTACAGATACGCAGTATTTT. Amino acids: CASSPFLSGSTDTQYF. The chain couples TRBV18 to TRBJ2-3, with 8 bases aligning to TRBD2. V shed 2 bases, J shed 3 bases, and the junction held 7 bases outside the gene matches. Germline loops: CDR1 KGHSH, CDR2 LQKENI. The CDR3 spans 16 residues.